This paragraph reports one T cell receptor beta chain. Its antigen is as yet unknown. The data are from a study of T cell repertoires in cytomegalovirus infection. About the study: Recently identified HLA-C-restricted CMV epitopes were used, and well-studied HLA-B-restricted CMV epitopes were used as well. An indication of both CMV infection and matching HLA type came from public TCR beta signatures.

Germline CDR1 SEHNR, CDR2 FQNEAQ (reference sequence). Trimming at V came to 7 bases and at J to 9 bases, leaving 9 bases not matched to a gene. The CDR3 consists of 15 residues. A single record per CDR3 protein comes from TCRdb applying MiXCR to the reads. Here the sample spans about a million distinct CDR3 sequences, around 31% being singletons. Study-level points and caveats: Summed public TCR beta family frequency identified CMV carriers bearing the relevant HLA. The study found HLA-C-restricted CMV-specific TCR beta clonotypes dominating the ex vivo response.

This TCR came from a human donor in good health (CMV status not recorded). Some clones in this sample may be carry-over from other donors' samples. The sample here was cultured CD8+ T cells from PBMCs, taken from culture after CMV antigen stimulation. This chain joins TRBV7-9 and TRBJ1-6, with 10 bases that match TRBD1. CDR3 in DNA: TGTGCCAGCACCCCCTCCCGGGACAGGGGTTCACCCCTCCACTTT. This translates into CASTPSRDRGSPLHF. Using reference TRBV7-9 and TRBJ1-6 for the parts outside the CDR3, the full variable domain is DTGVSQNPRHKITKRGQNVTFRCDPISEHNRLYWYRQTLGQGPEFLTYFQNEAQLEKSRLLSDRFSAERPKGSFSTLEIQRTEQGDSAMYLCASTPSRDRGSPLHFGNGTRLTVT.